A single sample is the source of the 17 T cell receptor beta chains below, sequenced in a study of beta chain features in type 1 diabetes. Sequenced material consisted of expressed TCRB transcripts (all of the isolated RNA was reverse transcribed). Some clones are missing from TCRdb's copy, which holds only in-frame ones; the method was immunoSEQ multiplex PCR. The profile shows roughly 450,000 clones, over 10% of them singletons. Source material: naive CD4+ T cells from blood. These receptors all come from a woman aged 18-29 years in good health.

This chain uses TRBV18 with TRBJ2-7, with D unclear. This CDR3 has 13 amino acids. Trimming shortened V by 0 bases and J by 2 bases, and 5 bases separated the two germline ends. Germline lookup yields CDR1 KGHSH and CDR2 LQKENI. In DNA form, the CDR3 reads TGTGCCAGCTCACCACCCAATGCCTACGAGCAGTACGTC. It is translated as CASSPPNAYEQYV.

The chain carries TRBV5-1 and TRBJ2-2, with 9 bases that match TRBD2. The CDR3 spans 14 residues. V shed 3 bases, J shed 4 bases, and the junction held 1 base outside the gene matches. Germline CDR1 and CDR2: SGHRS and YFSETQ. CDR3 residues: CASSSSGVTGELFF. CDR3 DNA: TGCGCCAGCAGCTCTAGCGGGGTCACCGGGGAGCTGTTTTTT.

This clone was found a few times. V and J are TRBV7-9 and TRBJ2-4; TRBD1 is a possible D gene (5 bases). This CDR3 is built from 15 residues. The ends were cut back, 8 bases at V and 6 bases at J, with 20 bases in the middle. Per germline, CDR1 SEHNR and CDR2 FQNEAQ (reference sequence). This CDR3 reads CASAPLTDAGNIQYF. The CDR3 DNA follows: TGTGCCAGCGCCCCGCTGACAGACGCCGGAAACATTCAGTACTTC.

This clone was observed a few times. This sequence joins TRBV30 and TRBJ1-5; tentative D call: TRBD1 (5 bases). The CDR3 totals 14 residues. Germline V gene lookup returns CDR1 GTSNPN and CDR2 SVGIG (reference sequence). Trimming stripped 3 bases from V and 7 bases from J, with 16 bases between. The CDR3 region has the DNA TGTGCCTGGAGGGACCGGGGCCCGAAACAGCCCCAGCATTTT. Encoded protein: CAWRDRGPKQPQHF.

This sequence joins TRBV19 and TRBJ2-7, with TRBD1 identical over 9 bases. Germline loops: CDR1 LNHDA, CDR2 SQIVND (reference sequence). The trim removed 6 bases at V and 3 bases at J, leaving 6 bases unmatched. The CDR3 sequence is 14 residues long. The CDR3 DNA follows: TGTGCCAGTAGCCGGGACAGGGTAGACTACGAGCAGTACTTC. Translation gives CASSRDRVDYEQYF.

The DNA of the CDR3 is TGTGCCAGCAGCTTACGCTTGGCAGGCTCCTACGAGCAGTACTTC. It is translated as CASSLRLAGSYEQYF. The chain couples TRBV7-2 to TRBJ2-7; no definite D call. V lost 2 bases and J lost 0, with 11 bases in between. The CDR3 spans 15 residues. The germline CDR1 and CDR2 sequences are SGHTA and FQGNSA. Full variable domain (outside the CDR3, taken from reference TRBV7-2 and TRBJ2-7): GAGVSQSPSNKVTEKGKDVELRCDPISGHTALYWYRQSLGQGLEFLIYFQGNSAPDKSGLPSDRFSAERTGGSVSTLTIQRTQQEDSAVYLCASSLRLAGSYEQYFGPGTRLTVT.

Written as DNA, the CDR3 is TGCGCCAGCAGCTTGGCCGTCTCTCAAGGGCAGTACGTC. It translates to CASSLAVSQGQYV. The chain employs TRBV5-1 and TRBJ2-7; no reliable D call. The V and J ends lost 0 bases and 9 bases respectively, with 13 bases between them. The CDR3 runs 13 residues. Germline V gene lookup returns CDR1 SGHRS and CDR2 YFSETQ.

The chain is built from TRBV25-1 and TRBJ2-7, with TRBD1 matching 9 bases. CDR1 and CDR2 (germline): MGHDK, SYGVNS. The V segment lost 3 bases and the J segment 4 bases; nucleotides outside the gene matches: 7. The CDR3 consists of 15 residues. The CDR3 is CASSDPTGGTYEQYF. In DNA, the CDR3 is TGTGCCAGCAGTGACCCGACAGGGGGGACGTACGAGCAGTACTTC.

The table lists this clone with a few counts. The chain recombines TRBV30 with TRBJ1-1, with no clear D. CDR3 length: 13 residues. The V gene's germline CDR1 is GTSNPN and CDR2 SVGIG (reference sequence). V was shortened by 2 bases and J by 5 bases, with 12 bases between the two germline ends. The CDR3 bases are TGTGCCTGGAGTAATATCCGGCAAACTGAAGCTTTCTTT. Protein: CAWSNIRQTEAFF.

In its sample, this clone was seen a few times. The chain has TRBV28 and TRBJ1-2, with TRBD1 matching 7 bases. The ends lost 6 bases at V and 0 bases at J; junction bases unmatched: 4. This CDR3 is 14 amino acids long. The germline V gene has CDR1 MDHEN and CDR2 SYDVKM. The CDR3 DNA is TGTGCCAGCAGGCAAGGGACAGCTAACTATGGCTACACCTTC. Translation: CASRQGTANYGYTF.

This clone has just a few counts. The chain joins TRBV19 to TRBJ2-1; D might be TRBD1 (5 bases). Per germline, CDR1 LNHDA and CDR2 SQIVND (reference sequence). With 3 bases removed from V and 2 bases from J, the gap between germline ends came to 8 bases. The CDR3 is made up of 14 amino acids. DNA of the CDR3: TGTGCCAGTAGTATCAGGGCCGCCTACAATGAGCAGTTCTTC. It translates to CASSIRAAYNEQFF.

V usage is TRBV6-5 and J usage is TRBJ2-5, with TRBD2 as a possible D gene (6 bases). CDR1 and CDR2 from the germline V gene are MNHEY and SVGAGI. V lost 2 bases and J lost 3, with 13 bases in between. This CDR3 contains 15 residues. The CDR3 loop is CASSYRQGLKETQYF. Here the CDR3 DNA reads TGTGCCAGCAGTTACCGGCAGGGACTCAAAGAGACCCAGTACTTC.

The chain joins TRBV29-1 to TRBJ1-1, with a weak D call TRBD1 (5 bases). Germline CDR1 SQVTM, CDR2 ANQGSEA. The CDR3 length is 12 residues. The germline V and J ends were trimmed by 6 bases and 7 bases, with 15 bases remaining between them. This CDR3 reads CSVVWGVREAFF. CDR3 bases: TGCAGCGTGGTCTGGGGCGTTCGTGAAGCTTTCTTT.

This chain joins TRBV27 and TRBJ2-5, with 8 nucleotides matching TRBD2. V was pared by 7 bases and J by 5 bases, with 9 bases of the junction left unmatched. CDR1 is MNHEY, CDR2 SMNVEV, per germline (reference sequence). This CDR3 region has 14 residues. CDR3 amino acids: CASKSGLGGETQYF. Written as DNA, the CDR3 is TGTGCCAGCAAATCGGGACTAGGTGGCGAGACCCAGTACTTC.

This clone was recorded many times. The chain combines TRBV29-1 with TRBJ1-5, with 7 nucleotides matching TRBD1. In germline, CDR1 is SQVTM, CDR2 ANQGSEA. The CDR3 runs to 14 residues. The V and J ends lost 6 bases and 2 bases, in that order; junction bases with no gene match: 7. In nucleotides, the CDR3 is TGCAGCGTGCTACAGGGGACTGGCAATCAGCCCCAGCATTTT. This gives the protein CSVLQGTGNQPQHF.

The CDR3 is CASSSRDRFGETQYF. CDR3 DNA sequence: TGTGCCAGTAGTTCCCGGGACCGCTTTGGAGAGACCCAGTACTTC. The V and J genes are TRBV19 and TRBJ2-5, with D perhaps assigned TRBD1 or TRBD2 (5 bases each). The germline V gene encodes CDR1 LNHDA and CDR2 SQIVND (reference sequence). V lost 5 bases and J 4 bases, leaving 17 bases between the germline ends. The CDR3 contains 15 residues.

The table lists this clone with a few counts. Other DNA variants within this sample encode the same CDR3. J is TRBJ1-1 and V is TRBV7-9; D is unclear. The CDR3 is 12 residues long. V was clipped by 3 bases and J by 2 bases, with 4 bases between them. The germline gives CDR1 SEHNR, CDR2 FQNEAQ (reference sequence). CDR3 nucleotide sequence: TGTGCCAGCAGCTTCCCAAACACTGAAGCTTTCTTT. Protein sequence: CASSFPNTEAFF. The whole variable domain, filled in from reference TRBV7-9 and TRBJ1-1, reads DTGVSQNPRHKITKRGQNVTFRCDPISEHNRLYWYRQTLGQGPEFLTYFQNEAQLEKSRLLSDRFSAERPKGSFSTLEIQRTEQGDSAMYLCASSFPNTEAFFGQGTRLTVV.